These 7 T cell receptor beta chains were sequenced from one sample in a study of T cells in Graves' hyperthyroidism and ophthalmopathy. Authors of the study amplified TCR beta CDR3 regions from RNA transcripts. First-round RT-PCR of the TCR CDR3 relied on the HTBI primer set. TCRdb re-analysed the multiplex PCR reads in MiXCR, keeping a single row per CDR3 protein. The sample includes 300,000 to 400,000 distinct CDR3 sequences, approximately 15% of them seen just once. Sequenced material: blood. The receptor set was obtained from a woman aged 60 to 75 with Graves' hyperthyroidism.

The rearrangement joins TRBV30 to TRBJ1-3; a weak D match, TRBD1 (6 bases). This CDR3 has 17 amino acids. The germline CDR1 and CDR2 sequences are GTSNPN and SVGIG (reference sequence). The germline V and J ends were trimmed by 1 base and 0 bases, with 16 bases remaining between them. The CDR3 DNA is TGTGCCTGGAGTGACTCCCTCAGGGGTATCTCTGGAAACACCATATATTTT. Its protein is CAWSDSLRGISGNTIYF.

This clonotype was detected ten times or more. V usage is TRBV29-1 and J usage is TRBJ2-1; no firm D call. V lost 4 bases to trimming and J lost 0 bases, with 7 bases between them. The germline V gene has CDR1 SQVTM and CDR2 ANQGSEA. The CDR3 has 13 residues. CDR3 amino acids: CSVGKSSYNEQFF. The CDR3 DNA sequence: TGCAGCGTTGGAAAGTCCTCCTACAATGAGCAGTTCTTC.

Ten or more counts support this clonotype. This chain connects TRBV2 to TRBJ2-5; no clear D. The V gene lost 0 bases and the J gene lost 4 bases, with 6 bases spanning the gap. The CDR3 loop spans 13 amino acids. Germline assignment: CDR1 SNHLY and CDR2 FYNNEI. The CDR3 protein is CASSEALRETQYF. CDR3 sequence (DNA): TGTGCCAGCAGTGAAGCGCTTCGAGAGACCCAGTACTTC.

This clonotype has more than one count but fewer than ten. The chain has TRBV6-5 and TRBJ2-5; D not resolved. The CDR3 contains 13 residues. Trimming removed 2 bases at V and 7 bases at J, with 11 bases between. CDR1 MNHEY and CDR2 SVGAGI come from the germline V gene. This CDR3 reads CASSYAPMWTQYF. DNA for the CDR3: TGTGCCAGCAGTTACGCCCCTATGTGGACCCAGTACTTC.

Only one count was recorded for this clonotype. A read error is possible here, since a much larger clone lies one base away. CDR3 in amino acids: CAGSYSIMRGQGKNIQYF. The DNA of the CDR3 is TGTGCCGGCAGTTACTCGATTATGCGAGGCCAAGGCAAAAACATTCAGTACTTC. The chain employs TRBV6-5 and TRBJ2-4; D is uncertain. This CDR3 has 18 residues. The germline CDR1 and CDR2 sequences are MNHEY and SVGAGI.

The CDR3 DNA sequence: TGCGCCAGCAGCTTGGCGTCTTTGGGGGCAGGCAATCAGCCCCAGCATTTT. As protein: CASSLASLGAGNQPQHF. The chain is built from TRBV5-1 and TRBJ1-5; D might be TRBD1 (6 bases). The CDR3 is made up of 17 amino acids. Germline CDR1 and CDR2: SGHRS and YFSETQ. Between the trimmed V and J ends, which lost 0 bases and 2 bases, there was a span of 15 bases. Full variable domain (outside the CDR3, taken from reference TRBV5-1 and TRBJ1-5): KAGVTQTPRYLIKTRGQQVTLSCSPISGHRSVSWYQQTPGQGLQFLFEYFSETQRNKGNFPGRFSGRQFSNSRSEMNVSTLELGDSALYLCASSLASLGAGNQPQHFGDGTRLSIL.

There are a few counts of this clonotype. The conserved phenylalanine or tryptophan normally closing the CDR3 is absent here, so this likely arose from a read error. The chain is built from TRBV10-3 and TRBJ1-5, with no clear D. V lost 5 bases and J 0 bases, leaving 5 bases between the germline ends. The CDR3 length is 13 residues. The germline CDR1 and CDR2 sequences are ENHRY and SYGVKD. This CDR3 reads CAISQASNQPQHL. Here the CDR3 DNA reads TGTGCCATCAGTCAGGCTAGCAATCAGCCCCAGCATCTT.